This T cell receptor beta chain derives from a study of type 1 regulatory T cells. Remarks on this clonotype: As yet, its antigen is unknown.

MiXCR, run by TCRdb on the reads, gives a single entry per CDR3 protein. The repertoire has roughly 71,000 distinct CDR3 sequences, 50% to 70% of them found once; the top ten carry 6.5% to 8.5%. The CDR3 loop spans 14 amino acids. From germline, CDR1 is MNHEY and CDR2 SVGAGI. V shed 5 bases and J shed 2 bases, with 11 bases lying between them. This receptor was taken from a human donor in good health. The V call is TRBV6-5, the J call TRBJ2-3; the D gene is possibly TRBD1 (6 bases). The sample taken for sequencing was cultured T cells, either the whole culture or a sorted T cell fraction (not recorded which). Stated subset: Tr1-enriched cell product generated in vitro against host alloantigens. Here the CDR3 reads CASSRQVLTDTQYF. The CDR3 nucleotides read TGTGCCAGCAGTCGACAGGTACTCACAGATACGCAGTATTTT.